Below are 31 T cell receptor beta chains sequenced from a single sample in a study of cytomegalovirus exposure and HLA in healthy donors (dated by TCRdb to 2016 to 2017). The protocol used for the library was the immunoSEQ multiplex PCR assay. For the multiplex PCR, a mixture combining 60 forward primers for TCR Vbeta segments and 13 reverse primers for TCR Jbeta segments was used. The table was pulled from immuneACCESS by TCRdb, which kept in-frame rearrangements only. Such tables lose some clones; where checked, under half of the loss comes from unresolved V genes, and the rest has no known cause. Present in this sample are around 180,000 clones, around 80% of which were seen just once. The ten most abundant clones make up around 0.69% of the sample. The specimen sequenced was PBMCs. Receptors were obtained from a woman between 40 and 55 years old in good health and CMV-seronegative.

Remarks on this clone: Relative to the germline gene, one junction end is altered; a read error may explain this. The chain is built from TRBV7-7 and TRBJ2-5; 10 positions agree with TRBD1. The CDR3 consists of 18 residues. Looked up from germline, CDR1 is SSHAT and CDR2 is FNYEAQ (reference sequence). DNA for the CDR3: TGTGCTAGCAGCCCTAACACGTTCGGGACAGGGGAATTGGAGACCCAGTACTTC. Protein product: CASSPNTFGTGELETQYF. The variable domain in full, with the rest retrieved from reference TRBV7-7 and TRBJ2-5, is GAGVSQSPRYKVTKRGQDVTLRCDPISSHATLYWYQQALGQGPEFLTYFNYEAQPDKSGLPSDRFSAERPEGSISTLTIQRTEQRDSAMYRCASSPNTFGTGELETQYFGPGTRLLVL.

This clone has only a few counts. The genes are TRBV5-4 and TRBJ2-5, with D perhaps matching TRBD1 (6 bases). Germline V gives CDR1 SGHNT, CDR2 YYREEE (reference sequence). This CDR3 comprises 15 residues. The V gene lost 4 bases and the J gene lost 2 bases, with 15 bases spanning the gap. CDR3 sequence (DNA): TGTGCCAGCAGCCGACAGTCGACAGGTCAAGAGACCCAGTACTTC. Its translation: CASSRQSTGQETQYF.

This chain uses TRBV15 with TRBJ2-7, with D maybe TRBD1 (6 bases). The CDR3 is made up of 17 amino acids. CDR1 and CDR2 from the germline V gene are LNHNV and YYDKDF (reference sequence). The V end was cut by 1 base, the J end by 4 bases, with 20 bases between. The CDR3: CATSRVHQAQGSYEQYF. The CDR3 nucleotides read TGTGCCACCAGCAGAGTGCACCAGGCGCAGGGGTCATACGAGCAGTACTTC.

The gene calls are TRBV9 and TRBJ2-5, with D unresolved. V shed 0 bases and J shed 5 bases, with 5 bases lying between them. The CDR3 is 12 amino acids. Germline values: CDR1 SGDLS, CDR2 YYNGEE. CDR3 in amino acids: CASSVDYETQYF. CDR3 DNA sequence: TGTGCCAGCAGCGTAGACTATGAGACCCAGTACTTC.

V is TRBV28 and J is TRBJ2-1; 12 bases fit TRBD2. Germline loops: CDR1 MDHEN, CDR2 SYDVKM. V dropped 4 bases and J dropped 14; count of bases not matched to a gene: 3. CDR3 length: 12 residues. Here the CDR3 DNA reads TGTGCCAGCAGTTCTAGCGGGGGGGAGGAGTTCTTC. Its protein product is CASSSSGGEEFF.

The rearrangement joins TRBV11-2 to TRBJ2-7; D possibly corresponds to TRBD1 (6 bases). Germline V gives CDR1 SGHAT, CDR2 FQNNGV. The CDR3 extends over 13 amino acids. V lost 2 bases, J lost 5 bases, and 10 bases lay in between. CDR3 in DNA: TGTGCCAGCAGCTTAATCAGGGGAGACGAGCAGTACTTC. Translating it yields CASSLIRGDEQYF.

The chain has TRBV2 and TRBJ2-3; D not resolved. V dropped 3 bases and J dropped 0 bases, with 13 bases sitting between them. CDR1 is SNHLY and CDR2 is FYNNEI in the germline V gene. This CDR3 spans 16 amino acids. As DNA, the CDR3 is TGTGCCAGCAGTGACTTTGCGTTAGCTAGCACAGATACGCAGTATTTT. This codes for CASSDFALASTDTQYF.

V gene TRBV9 combines with J gene TRBJ2-1; no reliable D call. The CDR3 extends over 11 amino acids. V was cut by 0 bases and J by 10 bases, with 5 bases left in between. The germline CDR1 and CDR2 sequences are SGDLS and YYNGEE. CDR3 amino acids: CASSVETEQFF. In DNA form, the CDR3 reads TGTGCCAGCAGCGTAGAGACAGAGCAGTTCTTC.

This clone was counted between two and nine times. V and J are TRBV6-4 and TRBJ2-7; possible D gene TRBD1, 6 bases. The CDR3 sequence is 15 residues long. Looked up from germline, CDR1 is MRHNA and CDR2 is SNTAGT. The germline V and J ends were trimmed by 2 bases and 2 bases, with 13 bases remaining between them. As DNA, the CDR3 is TGTGCCAGCAGTGACCATGGACAGATTACCTACGAGCAGTACTTC. It yields the protein CASSDHGQITYEQYF.

This chain uses TRBV28 with TRBJ1-5; D unclear. V was shortened by 10 bases and J by 0 bases, with 16 bases between the two germline ends. CDR1 MDHEN and CDR2 SYDVKM come from the germline V gene. The CDR3 is made up of 15 amino acids. CDR3 in amino acids: CATTGVLNSNQPQHF. In nucleotides, the CDR3 is TGTGCCACGACCGGGGTTCTGAATAGCAATCAGCCCCAGCATTTT.

This chain uses TRBV9 with TRBJ2-1; maybe TRBD1 (5 bases). There are 13 residues in the CDR3. The V end lost 7 bases, the J end lost 8 bases, and 16 bases lay between the germline ends. CDR1 is SGDLS, CDR2 YYNGEE, per germline. CDR3 loop: CASGAPSRHEQFF. CDR3 bases: TGTGCCAGCGGGGCTCCCTCGAGGCATGAGCAGTTCTTC. Supplemented by reference TRBV9 and TRBJ2-1, the full variable domain reads DSGVTQTPKHLITATGQRVTLRCSPRSGDLSVYWYQQSLDQGLQFLIQYYNGEERAKGNILERFSAQQFPDLHSELNLSSLELGDSALYFCASGAPSRHEQFFGPGTRLTVL.

This rearrangement joins TRBV5-4 to TRBJ2-3; 10 bases map to TRBD2. J lost 2 bases, V lost 6 bases, and 6 bases had no gene match. CDR1 and CDR2 (germline): SGHNT, YYREEE (reference sequence). The CDR3 is made up of 15 amino acids. The CDR3 bases are TGTGCCAGCATCCCAGCGGGGGGGAACACAGATACGCAGTATTTT. Translated: CASIPAGGNTDTQYF. Drawing the rest from reference TRBV5-4 and TRBJ2-3, the complete variable domain is ETGVTQSPTHLIKTRGQQVTLRCSSQSGHNTVSWYQQALGQGPQFIFQYYREEENGRGNFPPRFSGLQFPNYSSELNVNALELDDSALYLCASIPAGGNTDTQYFGPGTRLTVL.

V and J are TRBV6-1 and TRBJ2-7; TRBD1 aligns across 8 bases. The ends lost 5 bases at V and 3 bases at J; junction bases unmatched: 9. Germline CDR1 is MNHNS and CDR2 is SASEGT. The CDR3 runs to 15 residues. The CDR3: CASSPRQGLYYEQYF. The CDR3 nucleotides are TGTGCCAGCAGTCCAAGACAGGGGCTTTACTACGAGCAGTACTTC.

The V call is TRBV6-5, the J call TRBJ1-1, with D unresolved. Germline assignment: CDR1 MNHEY and CDR2 SVGAGI. Trimming removed 5 bases from V and 2 bases from J, with 9 bases in between. This CDR3 is built from 13 residues. The CDR3, as DNA: TGTGCCAGCAGTGAGGGATTAAACACTGAAGCTTTCTTT. This sequence encodes CASSEGLNTEAFF.

The chain carries TRBV7-2 and TRBJ2-5; 12 bases line up with TRBD2. The CDR3 has 16 amino acids. Germline CDR1 SGHTA, CDR2 FQGNSA. V trimming: 5 bases; J trimming: 2 bases; junction bases outside the gene matches: 6. CDR3 bases: TGTGCCAGCAGCATCGACGGACTAGCGGGGCAAGAGACCCAGTACTTC. It is translated as CASSIDGLAGQETQYF.

The genes are TRBV9 and TRBJ2-3; tentatively, D is TRBD2 (5 bases). CDR3 length equals 17 residues. Germline CDR1 SGDLS, CDR2 YYNGEE. V lost 4 bases, J lost 5 bases, and 23 bases lay in between. CDR3 protein: CASSPLPRSAWVDTQYF. In DNA form, the CDR3 reads TGTGCCAGCAGCCCCTTACCGCGTAGCGCTTGGGTAGATACGCAGTATTTT.

The V and J genes are TRBV9 and TRBJ1-3; weak D call: TRBD1 (5 bases). There are 15 residues in the CDR3. Trimming cost V 5 bases and J 0 bases, with 12 bases left between them. The germline CDR1 and CDR2 sequences are SGDLS and YYNGEE. DNA of the CDR3: TGTGCCAGCAGGGGAGGCGGGGGCTCTGGAAACACCATATATTTT. Protein sequence: CASRGGGGSGNTIYF.

This clone has more than one count but fewer than ten. This chain joins TRBV2 and TRBJ1-1; D is unresolved. The germline CDR1 and CDR2 sequences are SNHLY and FYNNEI. The CDR3 spans 13 residues. Trimming removed 7 bases at V and 4 bases at J, with 13 bases between. CDR3 residues: CASTVSRSTEAFF. CDR3 DNA sequence: TGTGCCAGCACCGTAAGTCGGAGCACTGAAGCTTTCTTT.

A note on this clone: The CDR3 ends on some other residue instead of the conserved phenylalanine or tryptophan, so this is likely a read error. V is TRBV5-1 and J is TRBJ1-2, with a weak D call TRBD1 (5 bases). V was cut by 4 bases and J by 4 bases, with 8 bases left in between. The CDR3 spans 12 residues. The germline CDR1 and CDR2 sequences are SGHRS and YFSETQ. CDR3 region: CASSLDSYGYTV. CDR3 in DNA: TGCGCCAGCAGCCTCGACAGCTATGGCTACACCGTC.

V gene TRBV4-2 combines with J gene TRBJ2-1; perhaps TRBD2 as D (5 bases). This CDR3 region has 12 residues. Per germline, CDR1 LGHNA and CDR2 YNFKEQ. V lost 2 bases and J lost 6, with 5 bases in between. The chain's CDR3 is CASSQSGNEQFF. CDR3 sequence (DNA): TGTGCCAGCAGCCAAAGCGGCAATGAGCAGTTCTTC.

This clone was found once. The rearrangement joins TRBV2 to TRBJ2-7; TRBD1 matches at 10 bases. With 3 bases clipped from V and 6 bases from J, the junction kept 8 bases outside the gene matches. The CDR3 is made up of 15 amino acids. Germline V gives CDR1 SNHLY, CDR2 FYNNEI. Written as DNA, the CDR3 is TGTGCCAGCAGTGAGGGACAGGGGATTCGGGCCGAGCAGTACTTC. Protein sequence: CASSEGQGIRAEQYF.

The rearrangement uses TRBV9 and TRBJ2-1; 8 bases map to TRBD2. Unmatched junction bases numbered 10, after V lost 0 bases and J lost 5 bases. Germline-derived CDR1 and CDR2 are SGDLS and YYNGEE. This CDR3 has 17 amino acids. CDR3 sequence reads: CASSVAMGLAGNNEQFF. The CDR3, as DNA: TGTGCCAGCAGCGTAGCTATGGGGCTAGCGGGTAACAATGAGCAGTTCTTC. Using reference TRBV9 and TRBJ2-1 for the parts outside the CDR3, the full variable domain is DSGVTQTPKHLITATGQRVTLRCSPRSGDLSVYWYQQSLDQGLQFLIQYYNGEERAKGNILERFSAQQFPDLHSELNLSSLELGDSALYFCASSVAMGLAGNNEQFFGPGTRLTVL.

The V and J genes are TRBV30 and TRBJ2-7, with D possibly TRBD2 on 5 matching bases. The CDR3 spans 10 residues. V was cut by 5 bases and J by 12 bases, with 14 bases left in between. CDR1 is GTSNPN, CDR2 SVGIG, per germline (reference sequence). The CDR3 spells CAWSASSTYF. The CDR3 DNA reads TGTGCCTGGTCCGCGTCTAGCACGTACTTC.

This clone was observed a handful of times. The sample carries other DNA sequences with the same CDR3. This sequence joins TRBV5-6 and TRBJ1-1, with a possible D match to TRBD1 (6 bases). The germline gives CDR1 SGHDT, CDR2 YYEEEE. The CDR3 runs to 13 residues. Trimming took off 4 bases at V and 1 base at J, with 8 bases between the two ends. CDR3 residues: CASSLTGNTEAFF. The CDR3 DNA sequence: TGTGCCAGCAGCCTGACAGGGAACACTGAAGCTTTCTTT.

The chain is built from TRBV4-3 and TRBJ2-7; TRBD1 matches at 7 bases. CDR1 and CDR2 (germline): LGHNA, YSLEER. This CDR3 is 14 amino acids long. V trimming: 0 bases; J trimming: 7 bases; junction bases outside the gene matches: 6. CDR3 in amino acids: CASSQDIDRVEQYF. The CDR3 DNA reads TGCGCCAGCAGCCAAGATATCGACAGGGTTGAGCAGTACTTC.

This chain joins TRBV4-1 and TRBJ1-4, with D unresolved. Trimming left V 0 bases short and J 6 bases short, with 11 bases between. Looked up from germline, CDR1 is MGHRA and CDR2 is YSYEKL. This CDR3 contains 15 residues. CDR3 region: CASSQDQVSDEKLFF. CDR3 nucleotides: TGCGCCAGCAGCCAAGATCAAGTGAGTGATGAAAAACTGTTTTTT.

A few counts support this clone. CDR3 region: CASSLGASMHNEQFF. CDR3 DNA: TGTGCCAGCAGCTTAGGGGCTAGCATGCACAATGAGCAGTTCTTC. The V gene is TRBV7-6, the J gene TRBJ2-1, with D tentatively TRBD2 (5 bases). The CDR3 loop spans 15 amino acids. V dropped 1 base and J dropped 5 bases, with 12 bases sitting between them. Germline assignment: CDR1 SGHVS and CDR2 FNYEAQ.

This clone appeared a few times. Here the CDR3 DNA reads TGTGCCAGCAGCTTCAGCGGGGGGGGCACTGAAGCTTTCTTT. Protein: CASSFSGGGTEAFF. The chain has TRBV7-2 and TRBJ1-1, with D possibly matching TRBD1 (5 bases). CDR3 length: 14 residues. Germline-derived CDR1 and CDR2 are SGHTA and FQGNSA. V shed 3 bases and J shed 4 bases, with 12 bases lying between them.

This clone was picked up a small number of times. This chain joins TRBV6-1 and TRBJ1-5; D gene unclear. Looked up from germline, CDR1 is MNHNS and CDR2 is SASEGT. Trimming pared 3 bases from V and 8 bases from J, leaving 5 bases between. The CDR3 length is 11 residues. CDR3 loop: CASSDSEPQHF. The CDR3 nucleotides read TGTGCCAGCAGTGACAGCGAGCCCCAGCATTTT.

This clone was recorded a few times. This chain uses TRBV28 with TRBJ1-5; D is unclear. Germline V lookup: CDR1 MDHEN, CDR2 SYDVKM. There are 14 residues in the CDR3. V dropped 3 bases and J dropped 4 bases, with 10 bases sitting between them. The CDR3 nucleotides are TGTGCCAGCAGTTTGGTCGGGGAGAATCAGCCCCAGCATTTT. Protein sequence: CASSLVGENQPQHF.

This clone was picked up a small number of times. The CDR3 DNA follows: TGTGCCAGCGGGATAACCTGGACAGGGGACGAGCAGTACTTC. It yields the protein CASGITWTGDEQYF. The rearrangement joins TRBV6-1 to TRBJ2-7; 9 bases fit TRBD1. The CDR3 covers 14 residues. Losses at the gene ends were 8 bases for V and 5 bases for J; bases not matched to a gene: 10. CDR1 and CDR2 (germline): MNHNS, SASEGT.